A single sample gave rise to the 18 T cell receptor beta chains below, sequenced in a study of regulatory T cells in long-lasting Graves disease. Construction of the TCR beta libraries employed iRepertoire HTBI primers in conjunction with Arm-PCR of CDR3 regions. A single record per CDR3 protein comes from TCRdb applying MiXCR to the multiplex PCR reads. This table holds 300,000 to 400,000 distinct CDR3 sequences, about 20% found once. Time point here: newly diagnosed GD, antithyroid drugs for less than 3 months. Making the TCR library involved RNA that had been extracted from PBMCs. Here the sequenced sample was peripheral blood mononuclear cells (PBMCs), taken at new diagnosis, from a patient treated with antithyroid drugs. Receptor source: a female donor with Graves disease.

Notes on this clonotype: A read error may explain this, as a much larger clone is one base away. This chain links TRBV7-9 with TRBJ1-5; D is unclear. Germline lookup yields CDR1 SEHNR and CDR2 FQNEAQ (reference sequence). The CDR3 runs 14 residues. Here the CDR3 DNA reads TGTGCCAGCAGCTCTAGCTATAGCAATCAGCCCCGGCATTTT. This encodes CASSSSYSNQPRHF.

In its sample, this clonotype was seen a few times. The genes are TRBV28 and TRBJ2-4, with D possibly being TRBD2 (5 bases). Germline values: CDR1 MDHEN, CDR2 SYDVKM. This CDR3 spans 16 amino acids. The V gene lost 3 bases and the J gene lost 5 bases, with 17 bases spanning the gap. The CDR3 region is CASSFGLALGENIQYF. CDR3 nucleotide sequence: TGTGCCAGCAGTTTCGGTCTAGCATTGGGAGAAAACATTCAGTACTTC.

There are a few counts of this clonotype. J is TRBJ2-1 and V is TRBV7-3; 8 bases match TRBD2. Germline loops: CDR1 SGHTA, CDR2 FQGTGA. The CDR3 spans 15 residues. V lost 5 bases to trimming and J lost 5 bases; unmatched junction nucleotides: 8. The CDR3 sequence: CASSPRREVNNEQFF. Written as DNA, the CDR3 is TGTGCCAGCAGCCCAAGGCGGGAGGTAAACAATGAGCAGTTCTTC. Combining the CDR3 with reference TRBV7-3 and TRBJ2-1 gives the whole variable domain GAGVSQTPSNKVTEKGKYVELRCDPISGHTALYWYRQSLGQGPEFLIYFQGTGAADDSGLPNDRFFAVRPEGSVSTLKIQRTERGDSAVYLCASSPRREVNNEQFFGPGTRLTVL.

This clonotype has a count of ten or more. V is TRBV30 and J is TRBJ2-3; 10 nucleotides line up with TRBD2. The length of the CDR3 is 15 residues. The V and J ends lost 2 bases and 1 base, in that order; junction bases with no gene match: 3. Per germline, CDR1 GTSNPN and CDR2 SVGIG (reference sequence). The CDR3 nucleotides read TGTGCCTGGAGTCACGGGACTAGCGGCACAGATACGCAGTATTTT. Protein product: CAWSHGTSGTDTQYF.

CDR3 region: CASSLVWPTDTQYF. The CDR3 coding sequence is TGTGCCAGCAGCTTAGTTTGGCCCACAGATACGCAGTATTTT. The chain joins TRBV7-2 to TRBJ2-3; D is undetermined. Germline loops: CDR1 SGHTA, CDR2 FQGNSA. The CDR3 loop spans 14 amino acids. Trimming cost V 1 base and J 2 bases, with 7 bases left between them. Together with reference TRBV7-2 and TRBJ2-3, the CDR3 gives the full variable domain: GAGVSQSPSNKVTEKGKDVELRCDPISGHTALYWYRQSLGQGLEFLIYFQGNSAPDKSGLPSDRFSAERTGGSVSTLTIQRTQQEDSAVYLCASSLVWPTDTQYFGPGTRLTVL.

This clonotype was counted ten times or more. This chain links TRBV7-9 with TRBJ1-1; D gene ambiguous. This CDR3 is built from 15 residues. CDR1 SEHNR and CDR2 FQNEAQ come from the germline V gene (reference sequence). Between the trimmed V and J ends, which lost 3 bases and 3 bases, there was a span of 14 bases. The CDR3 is CASSFGEWGDTEAFF. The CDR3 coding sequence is TGTGCCAGCAGCTTCGGAGAGTGGGGTGACACTGAAGCTTTCTTT. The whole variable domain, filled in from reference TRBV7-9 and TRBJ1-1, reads DTGVSQNPRHKITKRGQNVTFRCDPISEHNRLYWYRQTLGQGPEFLTYFQNEAQLEKSRLLSDRFSAERPKGSFSTLEIQRTEQGDSAMYLCASSFGEWGDTEAFFGQGTRLTVV.

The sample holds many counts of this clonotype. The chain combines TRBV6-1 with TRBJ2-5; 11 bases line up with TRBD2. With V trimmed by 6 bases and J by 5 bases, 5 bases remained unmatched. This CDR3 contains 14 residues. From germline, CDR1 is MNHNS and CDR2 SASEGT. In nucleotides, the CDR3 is TGTGCCAGCAGAAGTACTAGCGGGGGTGAGACCCAGTACTTC. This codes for CASRSTSGGETQYF.

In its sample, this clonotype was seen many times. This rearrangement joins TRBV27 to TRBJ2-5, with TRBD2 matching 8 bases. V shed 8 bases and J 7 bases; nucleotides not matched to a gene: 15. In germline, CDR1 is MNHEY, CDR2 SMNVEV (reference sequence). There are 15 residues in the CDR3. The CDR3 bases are TGTGCCAGCCACGACGGGGGGGCGGCCGGAGGGACCCAGTACTTC. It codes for CASHDGGAAGGTQYF.

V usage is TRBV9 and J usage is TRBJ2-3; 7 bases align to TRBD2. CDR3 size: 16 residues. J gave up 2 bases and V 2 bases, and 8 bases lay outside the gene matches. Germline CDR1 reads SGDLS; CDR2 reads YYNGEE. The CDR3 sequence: CASSVSHSGNTDTQYF. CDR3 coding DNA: TGTGCCAGCAGCGTGAGTCACAGCGGGAACACAGATACGCAGTATTTT.

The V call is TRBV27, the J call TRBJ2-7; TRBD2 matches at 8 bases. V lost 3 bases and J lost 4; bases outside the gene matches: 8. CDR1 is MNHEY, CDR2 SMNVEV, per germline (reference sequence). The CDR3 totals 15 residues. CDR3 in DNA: TGTGCCAGCAGTTTGGTCGGGAGGGCCGGTTACGAGCAGTACTTC. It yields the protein CASSLVGRAGYEQYF.

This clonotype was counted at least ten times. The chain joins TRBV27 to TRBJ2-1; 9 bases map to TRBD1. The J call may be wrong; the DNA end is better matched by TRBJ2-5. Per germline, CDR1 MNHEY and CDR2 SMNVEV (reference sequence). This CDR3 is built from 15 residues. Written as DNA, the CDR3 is TGTGCCAGCAGTTTTTTGGGGACAGGGAAAGAGACCCAGTACTTC. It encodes CASSFLGTGKETQYF.

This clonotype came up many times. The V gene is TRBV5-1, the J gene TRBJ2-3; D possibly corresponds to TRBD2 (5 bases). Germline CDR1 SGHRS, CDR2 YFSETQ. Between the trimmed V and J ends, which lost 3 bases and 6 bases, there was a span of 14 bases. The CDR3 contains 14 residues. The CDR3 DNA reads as TGCGCCAGCAGCTCGGGATTGTCGGGGGATACGCAGTATTTT. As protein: CASSSGLSGDTQYF.

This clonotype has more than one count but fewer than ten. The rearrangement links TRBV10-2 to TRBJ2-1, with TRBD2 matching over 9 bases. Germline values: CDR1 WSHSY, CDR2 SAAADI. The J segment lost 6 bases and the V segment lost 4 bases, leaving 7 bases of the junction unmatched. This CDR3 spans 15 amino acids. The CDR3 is CASSGGTSSRNEQFF. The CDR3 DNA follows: TGCGCCAGCAGTGGTGGGACTAGCAGCCGCAATGAGCAGTTCTTC.

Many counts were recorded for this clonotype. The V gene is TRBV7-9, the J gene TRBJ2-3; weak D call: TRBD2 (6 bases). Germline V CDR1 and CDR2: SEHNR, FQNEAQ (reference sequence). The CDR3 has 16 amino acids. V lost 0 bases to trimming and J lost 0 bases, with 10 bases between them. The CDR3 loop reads CASSLALSGSTDTQYF. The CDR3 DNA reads TGTGCCAGCAGCTTAGCCCTTAGCGGTAGCACAGATACGCAGTATTTT.

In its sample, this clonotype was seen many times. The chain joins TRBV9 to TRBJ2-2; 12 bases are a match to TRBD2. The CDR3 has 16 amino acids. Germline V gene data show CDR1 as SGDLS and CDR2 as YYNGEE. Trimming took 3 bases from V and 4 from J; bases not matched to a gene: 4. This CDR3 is CASSASGRAITGELFF. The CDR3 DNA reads TGTGCCAGCAGCGCTAGCGGGAGGGCCATCACCGGGGAGCTGTTTTTT.

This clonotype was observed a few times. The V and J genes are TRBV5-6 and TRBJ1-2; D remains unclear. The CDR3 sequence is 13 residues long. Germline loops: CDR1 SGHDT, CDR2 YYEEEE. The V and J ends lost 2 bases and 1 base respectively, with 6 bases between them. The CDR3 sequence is CASSFGSNYGYTF. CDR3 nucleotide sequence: TGTGCCAGCAGCTTCGGGAGTAACTATGGCTACACCTTC.

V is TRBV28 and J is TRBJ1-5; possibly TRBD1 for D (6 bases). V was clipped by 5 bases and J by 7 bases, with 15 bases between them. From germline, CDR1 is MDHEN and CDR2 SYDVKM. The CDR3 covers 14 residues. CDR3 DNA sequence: TGTGCCAGCAGTGGGGGGCAGGCAGGCCAGCCCCAGCATTTT. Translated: CASSGGQAGQPQHF.

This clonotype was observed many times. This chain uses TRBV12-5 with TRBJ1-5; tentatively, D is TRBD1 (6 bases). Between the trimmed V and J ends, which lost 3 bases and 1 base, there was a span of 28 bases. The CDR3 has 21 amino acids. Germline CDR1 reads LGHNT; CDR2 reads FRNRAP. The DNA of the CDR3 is TGTGCTAGTGGTTTTTATGGGTCCGGGACACTCGCGAGGCGGAGCAATCAGCCCCAGCATTTT. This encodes CASGFYGSGTLARRSNQPQHF.